The source of this T cell receptor beta chain is a study of chemoradiotherapy in HPV16-positive cancers. Per the germline V gene, CDR1 is SGHRS and CDR2 is YFSETQ. This CDR3 region has 14 residues. Trimming shortened V by 0 bases and J by 6 bases, and 9 bases separated the two germline ends. Worth noting for this clone: Its antigen is unidentified.

Overall study results and limits: During treatment, candidate HPV-specific clones and E7-related motifs expanded in tumor. In HPV16-positive patients, HPV-responsive T-cell expansion tracked better recurrence-free survival.

The table came from immunoSEQ multiplex PCR; TCRdb's copy has only in-frame clones and leaves some out. The sample records 6,000 or so clones, approximately 86% being singletons. Over chemoradiotherapy, repertoires were sampled more than once. This sequence was found in a human donor with HPV-associated anogenital cancer. The chain employs TRBV5-1 and TRBJ2-2, with D possibly being TRBD2 (6 bases). This specimen was tumor tissue, taken from a patient who underwent chemoradiotherapy. The CDR3 spells CASSLAGAPGELFF. DNA for the CDR3: TGCGCCAGCAGCTTGGCGGGAGCCCCCGGGGAGCTGTTTTTT.